This T cell receptor beta chain was recovered during a study of tissue T cells after allogeneic stem cell transplantation. Across the study: Pre-transplant PBMCs were recipient-derived, available from roughly five GVHD patients. Whole-study findings and limits: In patients and mice, blood and spleen missed much of tissue repertoire. Some tissue clones might be persisting host cells; their alloreactivity or antigen specificity was not determined.

TCRdb keeps only in-frame clones here, not all; method: immunoSEQ multiplex PCR. This table holds 25,000 to 30,000 clones, roughly 87% found once. As concerns this clone: The antigen remains undetermined.

Trimming removed 3 bases from V and 3 bases from J, with 8 bases in between. The CDR3 is 13 amino acids. This TCR derives from a woman aged 18 to 55 who later had graft-versus-host disease after an allogeneic stem cell transplant. Sample: blood, taken before transplantation. The rearrangement joins TRBV12-3 or TRBV12-4 to TRBJ1-2; tentative D call: TRBD1 (5 bases). The chain's CDR3 is CASSFGGDYGYTF. The CDR3 DNA follows: TGTGCCAGCAGTTTCGGGGGAGACTATGGCTACACCTTC.